This T cell receptor (beta chain) is from a study of cytomegalovirus exposure and HLA in healthy donors. In the PCR, 60 Vbeta and 13 Jbeta primers were used. Generated by immunoSEQ multiplex PCR, the TCRdb table keeps only in-frame clones and is missing some. The repertoire holds fewer than 200,000 clones, with approximately 79% as singletons. Of note for this clone: The antigen is not known.

From germline, CDR1 is SGHNT and CDR2 YYREEE (reference sequence). CDR3 length: 18 amino acids. Trimming took off 4 bases at V and 1 base at J, with 23 bases between the two ends. Study findings and constraints: Several V segments, TRBV6-2 and TRBV6-3 among them, could not be told apart and were dropped. Available immune exposure information was restricted to CMV serostatus only. Cytomegalovirus-associated status was assigned to roughly 160 TCR beta chains. The presence/absence work took it that sequencing depth was about the same across donors.

The specimen sequenced was PBMCs. This chain uses TRBV5-4 with TRBJ1-1; weak D call: TRBD1 (5 bases). This receptor was obtained from a woman in her thirties or forties in good health and CMV-seronegative. The CDR3 protein is CASSHILPLDTKNTEAFF. The CDR3 DNA is TGTGCCAGCAGCCATATTTTGCCACTGGACACTAAGAACACTGAAGCTTTCTTT.